This T cell receptor beta chain derives from a study of blood T cell repertoires in COVID-19. Background on the study: Sites in the United States, Italy and Spain provided acute and convalescent COVID-19 samples. PBMCs, B-cell-depleted T cells, or T cells provided the cDNA or gDNA that made up the material.

As handled by the study authors: Quantification of nucleated cells was approximated via reference gene primer amplification. Sequenced by immunoSEQ multiplex PCR; TCRdb stores in-frame clones only, minus some. V and J calls and clone size are copied from that table; D and trimming were computed from the DNA. The sample has some 200,000 clones; 85% to 90% are singletons. This TCR came from a man younger than 35 with active or convalescent COVID-19. The sequencing input was peripheral blood.

The CDR3 bases are TGTGCTAGTGGCCACGACACGGGGATTAACACTGAAGCTTTCTTT. Residues: CASGHDTGINTEAFF. The rearrangement joins TRBV12-5 to TRBJ1-1; D not resolved. Trimming shortened V by 6 bases and J by 2 bases, and 16 bases separated the two germline ends. The germline V gene has CDR1 LGHNT and CDR2 FRNRAP. CDR3 length: 15 residues.